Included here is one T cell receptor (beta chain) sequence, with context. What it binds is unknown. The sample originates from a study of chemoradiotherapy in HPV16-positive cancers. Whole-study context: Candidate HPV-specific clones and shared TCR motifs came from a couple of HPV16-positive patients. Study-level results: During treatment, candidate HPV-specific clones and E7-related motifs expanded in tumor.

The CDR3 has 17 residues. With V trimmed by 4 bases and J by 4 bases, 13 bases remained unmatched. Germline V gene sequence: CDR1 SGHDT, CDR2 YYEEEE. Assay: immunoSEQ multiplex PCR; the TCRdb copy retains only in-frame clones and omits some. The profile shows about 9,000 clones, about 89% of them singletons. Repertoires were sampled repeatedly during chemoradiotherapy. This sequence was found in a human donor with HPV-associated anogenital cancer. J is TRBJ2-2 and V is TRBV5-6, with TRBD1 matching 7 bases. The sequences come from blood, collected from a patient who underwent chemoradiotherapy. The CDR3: CASSPTDRVAFTGELFF. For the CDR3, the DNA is TGTGCCAGCAGCCCGACAGACAGGGTCGCTTTCACCGGGGAGCTGTTTTTT.